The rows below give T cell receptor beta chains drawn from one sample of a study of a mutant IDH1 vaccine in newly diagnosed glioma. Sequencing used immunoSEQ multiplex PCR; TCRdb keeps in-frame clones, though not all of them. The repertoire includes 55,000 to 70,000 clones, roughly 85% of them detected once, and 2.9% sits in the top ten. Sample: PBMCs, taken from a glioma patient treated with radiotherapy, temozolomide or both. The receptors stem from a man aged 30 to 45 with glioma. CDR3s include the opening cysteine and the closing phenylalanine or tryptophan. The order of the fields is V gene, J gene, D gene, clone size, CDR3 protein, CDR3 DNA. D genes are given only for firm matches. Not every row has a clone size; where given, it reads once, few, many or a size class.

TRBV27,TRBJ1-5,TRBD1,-,CASSSRQGLGNQPQHF,TGTGCCAGCAGTTCCCGACAGGGACTGGGCAATCAGCCCCAGCATTTT
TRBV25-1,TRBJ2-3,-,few,CASSELGGGGADTQYF,TGTGCCAGCAGTGAATTGGGCGGGGGCGGCGCAGATACGCAGTATTTT
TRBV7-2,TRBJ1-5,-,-,CASSYWDGSNQPQHF,TGTGCCAGCAGCTACTGGGACGGCAGCAATCAGCCCCAGCATTTT
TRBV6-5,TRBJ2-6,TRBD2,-,CASRGGSAGANVLTF,TGTGCCAGCAGGGGAGGGTCGGCTGGGGCCAACGTCCTGACTTTC
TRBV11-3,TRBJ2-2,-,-,CASSPGRTGTGELFF,TGTGCCAGCAGTCCGGGACGGACGGGCACCGGGGAGCTGTTTTTT
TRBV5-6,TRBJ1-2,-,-,CASSLGGNSYGYTF,TGTGCCAGCAGCTTGGGAGGTAACTCCTATGGCTACACCTTC
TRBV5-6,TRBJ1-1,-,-,CASSLVERNTEAFF,TGTGCCAGCAGCTTGGTGGAAAGGAACACTGAAGCTTTCTTT
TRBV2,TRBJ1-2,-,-,CASRPALGIYGYTF,TGTGCCAGCAGGCCGGCTTTGGGGATCTATGGCTACACCTTC
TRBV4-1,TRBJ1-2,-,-,CASSQEGEGYTF,TGCGCCAGCAGCCAAGAGGGAGAGGGCTACACCTTC
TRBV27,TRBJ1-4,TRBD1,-,CASSLTGAGTNEKLFF,TGTGCCAGCAGTTTGACAGGGGCTGGGACTAATGAAAAACTGTTTTTT
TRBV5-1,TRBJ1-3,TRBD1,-,CASSERGQDKGNTIYF,TGCGCCAGCAGCGAAAGGGGACAGGATAAAGGAAACACCATATATTTT
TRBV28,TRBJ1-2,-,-,CASSLLQNYGYTF,TGTGCCAGCAGTTTACTGCAGAACTATGGCTACACCTTC
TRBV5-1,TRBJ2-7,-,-,CASSLGGSGAYEQYF,TGCGCCAGCAGCTTGGGGGGGAGTGGCGCCTACGAGCAGTACTTC
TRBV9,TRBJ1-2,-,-,CASSVDKGYGYTF,TGTGCCAGCAGCGTAGATAAGGGCTATGGCTACACCTTC
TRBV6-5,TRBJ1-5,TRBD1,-,CASSYSGQLNQPQHF,TGTGCCAGCAGTTACTCGGGACAGCTAAATCAGCCCCAGCATTTT
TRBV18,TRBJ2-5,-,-,CASSPLGETQYF,TGTGCCAGCTCACCATTGGGGGAGACCCAGTACTTC